This TCR beta chain emerged from a study of T-cell memory formation after mild COVID-19. Note on this clonotype: What it recognizes is unknown.

In TCRdb, the 5' RACE reads were re-called with MiXCR into one record per CDR3 protein. The table shows around 200,000 distinct CDR3 sequences, with about 22% occurring only once. The CDR3 length is 17 residues. V lost 2 bases, J lost 2 bases, and 5 bases stayed unmatched. Germline V gives CDR1 SGHTA, CDR2 FQGNSA. Findings of the study overall: Pre-infection memory contained some responding clones, which suggested that cross-reactive memory had joined.

Sequencing used PBMCs or a T cell subset sorted from them (not recorded which). This clonotype originated in an adult woman who had mild COVID-19 (a few samples of this study predate the infection). Cell type and time point are not known. The gene calls are TRBV7-2 and TRBJ2-1; 11 positions match TRBD2. The CDR3 coding sequence is TGTGCCAGCAGCTTATTACTAGCGGGAGCCCCCTACAATGAGCAGTTCTTC. Translated: CASSLLLAGAPYNEQFF. Using reference TRBV7-2 and TRBJ2-1 for the parts outside the CDR3, the full variable domain is GAGVSQSPSNKVTEKGKDVELRCDPISGHTALYWYRQSLGQGLEFLIYFQGNSAPDKSGLPSDRFSAERTGGSVSTLTIQRTQQEDSAVYLCASSLLLAGAPYNEQFFGPGTRLTVL.